This TCR beta chain was sequenced in a study of molecular identifiers for immune sequencing clone quantification. About the research overall: In the replicates, RNA derived from around 18,000 or 91,000 naive CD8 cells was divided into five parts, and four were sequenced.

Study-level findings and limits: Clones above 20 RNA copies contained over 98% of effector molecules but under 1% of naive ones. Jurkat TCR RNA spiked in from one cell reportedly remained identifiable amid over 850,000 naive cells.

At least ten counts were recorded for this clonotype. Its antigen is as yet unknown. CDR1 and CDR2 from the germline V gene are SNHLY and FYNNEI. Trimming took off 6 bases at V and 4 bases at J, with 16 bases between the two ends. The CDR3 sequence is 16 residues long. When naive CD8 T cells were sorted, they were gated as CD8+CD4-CCR7+CD45RA+. TCRdb re-called the PCR reads through MiXCR, storing one row per CDR3 protein. The table includes some 100,000 distinct CDR3 sequences, under 20% detected once. This chain links TRBV2 with TRBJ1-6; maybe TRBD1 (5 bases). Sample: naive CD8+ T cells from blood, with Jurkat cell RNA spiked in. The subset here: FACS-sorted CD8+CD4-CCR7+CD45RA+ naive T cells. The TCR comes from a human donor in good health. Some libraries in this study had Jurkat cell RNA spiked in. CDR3 in amino acids: CASRAAGTAYNSPLHF. The DNA of the CDR3 is TGTGCCAGCAGGGCCGCCGGGACGGCATATAATTCACCCCTCCACTTT.